These 26 T cell receptor beta chains came from one sample sequenced in a study of shared clonotypes between healthy human individuals (dated by TCRdb to the early 2020s). Library method: the immunoSEQ multiplex PCR assay. In TCRdb, the immuneACCESS table is reduced to in-frame sequences with V and J assigned. These tables do not hold every clone; where another copy was compared, an unresolved V gene accounts for under half, and the others remain unexplained. In all, the sample holds about a million clones, and approximately 80% of those were seen once. The ten largest clones represent more than 0.85% of the sample. The sequenced sample consisted of memory CD4+ T cells from PBMCs. Sample cell subset or site, as interpreted from the label and publication: CD45RA-negative fraction. These receptors all come from a young man in good health. Some clones in this sample may be carry-over from other donors' samples.

The CDR3 DNA reads TGTGCCAGCAGTAGGGGAGGGGGTTCCGCCGAGCAGTACTTC. It encodes CASSRGGGSAEQYF. The gene calls are TRBV27 and TRBJ2-7, with TRBD2 as a possible D gene (7 bases). Germline CDR1 reads MNHEY; CDR2 reads SMNVEV (reference sequence). CDR3 length: 14 residues. V was trimmed by 5 bases and J by 6 bases, leaving 17 bases between them.

This clone turned up a few times. The chain carries TRBV7-3 and TRBJ1-1; D is unclear. Trimming removed 3 bases from V and 0 bases from J, with 14 bases in between. Germline CDR1 is SGHTA and CDR2 is FQGTGA. The CDR3 runs to 16 residues. This chain's CDR3 is CASSFPKRRMNTEAFF. The CDR3 nucleotides read TGTGCCAGCAGCTTCCCCAAACGAAGGATGAACACTGAAGCTTTCTTT.

This clone was recorded once. V is TRBV5-1 and J is TRBJ1-1; tentatively, D is TRBD1 (6 bases). CDR3 length: 15 residues. V shed 4 bases and J shed 1 base, with 14 bases lying between them. Germline CDR1 and CDR2: SGHRS and YFSETQ. The CDR3 nucleotides read TGCGCCAGCAGCCTAGCCGGGACAAAGAACACTGAAGCTTTCTTT. It is translated as CASSLAGTKNTEAFF.

This clone was detected only a few times. The rearrangement uses TRBV28 and TRBJ2-1; no clear D. This CDR3 region has 13 residues. CDR1 and CDR2 (germline): MDHEN, SYDVKM. V lost 7 bases and J lost 2, with 9 bases in between. The CDR3 region is CASKEGTYNEQFF. CDR3 nucleotides: TGTGCCAGCAAAGAAGGTACCTACAATGAGCAGTTCTTC.

DNA for the CDR3: TGTGCCATCGGTCTGGGGACTAGCGTGACAGATACGCAGTATTTT. The encoded protein is CAIGLGTSVTDTQYF. The V gene is TRBV10-3, the J gene TRBJ2-3; 10 bases are shared with TRBD2. CDR3 length: 15 residues. Trimming took 8 bases from V and 3 from J; bases not matched to a gene: 8. In germline, CDR1 is ENHRY, CDR2 SYGVKD.

The chain is built from TRBV30 and TRBJ2-7; 11 bases line up with TRBD1. Trimming took 4 bases from V and 5 from J; bases not matched to a gene: 7. The CDR3 is made up of 14 amino acids. Germline V CDR1 and CDR2: GTSNPN, SVGIG (reference sequence). CDR3 in amino acids: CAWNKGQGDNEQYF. CDR3 in DNA: TGTGCCTGGAATAAGGGACAGGGGGACAACGAGCAGTACTTC.

The chain combines TRBV19 with TRBJ2-7, with D perhaps being TRBD1 or TRBD2 (5 bases each). Germline CDR1 LNHDA, CDR2 SQIVND (reference sequence). Trimming took off 6 bases at V and 5 bases at J, with 23 bases between the two ends. The length of the CDR3 is 16 residues. The CDR3 sequence is CASSARQWGKRHEQYF. CDR3 nucleotide sequence: TGTGCCAGTAGCGCAAGACAGTGGGGGAAACGGCACGAGCAGTACTTC.

The J gene is TRBJ2-7, the V gene TRBV28; D is undetermined. Germline V gene sequence: CDR1 MDHEN, CDR2 SYDVKM. The ends were cut back, 2 bases at V and 1 base at J, with 12 bases in the middle. CDR3 size: 15 residues. In DNA form, the CDR3 reads TGTGCCAGCAGTTTAGGCGGTAAGCCGTCCTACGAGCAGTACTTC. Amino acid sequence: CASSLGGKPSYEQYF.

This clone occurred a few times. V gene TRBV20-1 combines with J gene TRBJ2-3; D gene uncertain. V lost 6 bases, J lost 7 bases, and 11 bases lay in between. Germline V gives CDR1 DFQATT, CDR2 SNEGSKA (reference sequence). This CDR3 is 11 amino acids long. CDR3 DNA: TGCAGTGCCCCGACTCTATATACGCAGTATTTT. This encodes CSAPTLYTQYF.

CDR3 coding DNA: TGTGCCAGTAGTATTTGGGCAGTAGGTAATGAGCAGTTCTTC. This translates into CASSIWAVGNEQFF. This chain uses TRBV19 with TRBJ2-1; D is unresolved. Germline V gene data show CDR1 as LNHDA and CDR2 as SQIVND (reference sequence). V was clipped by 3 bases and J by 7 bases, with 13 bases between them. The CDR3 length is 14 residues.

This chain joins TRBV18 and TRBJ2-2; 7 bases line up with TRBD2. CDR1 is KGHSH and CDR2 is LQKENI in the germline V gene. J lost 2 bases, V lost 0 bases, and 12 bases had no gene match. The CDR3 is 19 amino acids. The CDR3 region is CASSPPAGLAVINTGELFF. CDR3 bases: TGTGCCAGCTCACCACCGGCGGGGCTAGCGGTAATTAACACCGGGGAGCTGTTTTTT.

V and J are TRBV5-5 and TRBJ2-1, with TRBD1 matching over 9 bases. CDR1 SGHKS and CDR2 YYEKEE come from the germline V gene (reference sequence). V lost 0 bases and J lost 2; bases outside the gene matches: 3. The CDR3 consists of 16 residues. This CDR3 is CASSLGTGVPYNEQFF. CDR3 nucleotides: TGTGCCAGCAGCTTGGGGACAGGGGTTCCCTACAATGAGCAGTTCTTC.

This clone occurred once. Distinct nucleotide sequences in the sample also encode this CDR3. V usage is TRBV11-2 and J usage is TRBJ1-2; D unclear. V was cut by 5 bases and J by 8 bases, with 12 bases left in between. Germline V gene lookup returns CDR1 SGHAT and CDR2 FQNNGV. The CDR3 loop spans 12 amino acids. This CDR3 reads CASSPPGGGYTF. The CDR3 DNA is TGTGCCAGCAGCCCCCCAGGAGGAGGCTACACCTTC.

This clone was seen only a few times. At one end the junction does not follow the germline gene, possibly because of a read error. Other DNA sequences from this sample encode an identical CDR3 as well. The chain couples TRBV18 to TRBJ1-1; TRBD1 might be the D (5 bases). The CDR3 spans 14 residues. Germline lookup yields CDR1 KGHSH and CDR2 LQKENI. The CDR3 DNA reads as TGTGCCAGCTCCCCACTTCAGGGGAACACTGAAGCTTTCTTT. This encodes CASSPLQGNTEAFF.

This chain links TRBV27 with TRBJ2-6, with 8 bases lining up with TRBD1. J lost 0 bases, V lost 6 bases, and 7 bases had no gene match. CDR1 and CDR2 from the germline V gene are MNHEY and SMNVEV (reference sequence). This CDR3 region has 17 residues. Here the CDR3 reads CASRPTGAASGANVLTF. CDR3 nucleotide sequence: TGTGCCAGCAGGCCGACAGGGGCCGCCTCTGGGGCCAACGTCCTGACTTTC.

The rearrangement joins TRBV5-1 to TRBJ2-2; 7 bases map to TRBD2. Germline V gene lookup returns CDR1 SGHRS and CDR2 YFSETQ. J gave up 7 bases and V 4 bases, and 7 bases lay outside the gene matches. This CDR3 has 14 residues. CDR3 region: CASSPGGISGELFF. In DNA form, the CDR3 reads TGCGCCAGCAGCCCCGGGGGGATCAGCGGGGAGCTGTTTTTT.

This clone was counted between two and nine times. The chain combines TRBV4-2 with TRBJ2-7; 12 positions match TRBD2. The CDR3 runs 18 residues. Germline assignment: CDR1 LGHNA and CDR2 YNFKEQ. Trimming took 1 base from V and 5 from J; bases not matched to a gene: 12. The CDR3 here is CASSQGRLAGGPLDEQYF. The CDR3 DNA is TGTGCCAGCAGCCAAGGGCGGCTAGCGGGAGGGCCTCTGGACGAGCAGTACTTC.

The CDR3 reads CASSESAGRNIQYF. CDR3 sequence (DNA): TGTGCCAGCAGTGAATCCGCAGGGCGGAACATTCAGTACTTC. The chain uses TRBV6-1 and TRBJ2-4; tentative D call: TRBD1 (5 bases). From germline, CDR1 is MNHNS and CDR2 SASEGT. V was cut by 2 bases and J by 7 bases, with 12 bases left in between. This CDR3 spans 14 amino acids.

The chain recombines TRBV7-2 with TRBJ2-3; D not resolved. This CDR3 has 13 amino acids. V was clipped by 5 bases and J by 3 bases, with 9 bases between them. In germline, CDR1 is SGHTA, CDR2 FQGNSA. CDR3 loop: CASSPHGTDTQYF. CDR3 DNA sequence: TGTGCCAGCAGCCCACATGGTACAGATACGCAGTATTTT.

This rearrangement joins TRBV7-8 to TRBJ2-2, with TRBD2 identical over 16 bases. Unmatched junction bases numbered 7, after V lost 10 bases and J lost 5 bases. CDR3 length: 16 residues. Germline lookup yields CDR1 SGHVS and CDR2 FQNEAQ. CDR3 in DNA: TGTGCCATCGGGACTAGCGGGAGGGTAGGGACCGGGGAGCTGTTTTTT. Protein product: CAIGTSGRVGTGELFF.

This clone was detected only once. Other DNA sequences in the same sample also yield this CDR3. V gene TRBV7-9 combines with J gene TRBJ2-7; D unresolved. The CDR3 is made up of 14 amino acids. The V end was cut by 3 bases, the J end by 0 bases, with 9 bases between. CDR1 is SEHNR and CDR2 is FQNEAQ in the germline V gene (reference sequence). This chain's CDR3 is CASSLGGVSYEQYF. The CDR3 DNA follows: TGTGCCAGCAGCTTGGGTGGAGTCTCCTACGAGCAGTACTTC.

The rearrangement links TRBV20-1 to TRBJ1-1; weak D call: TRBD1 (5 bases). The CDR3 has 9 residues. Germline CDR1 is DFQATT and CDR2 is SNEGSKA (reference sequence). The CDR3 DNA reads as TGCAGGGGGAACAGGGAAGCTTTCTTT. Its translation is CRGNREAFF.

V is TRBV29-1 and J is TRBJ2-1; 7 bases line up with TRBD1. There are 13 residues in the CDR3. J gave up 10 bases and V 6 bases, and 12 bases lay outside the gene matches. Germline V gives CDR1 SQVTM, CDR2 ANQGSEA. CDR3: CSVGTEVVNEQFF. The DNA of the CDR3 is TGCAGCGTCGGGACAGAGGTGGTCAACGAGCAGTTCTTC.

CDR3 residues: CASSLGLAGAGETQYF. CDR3 nucleotides: TGTGCCAGCAGCTTAGGACTAGCGGGAGCGGGAGAGACCCAGTACTTC. The chain joins TRBV11-2 to TRBJ2-5; 12 bases align to TRBD2. Unmatched junction bases numbered 4, after V lost 1 base and J lost 4 bases. In germline, CDR1 is SGHAT, CDR2 FQNNGV. This CDR3 spans 16 amino acids.

This chain connects TRBV21-1 to TRBJ1-2; the table calls TRBD1, which could not be checked here. TRBV21-1 is described as a pseudogene. The CDR3 has 12 amino acids. CDR3 in DNA: TGTGCCAGCAGAGACAGGGACTATGGCTACACCTTC. This gives the protein CASRDRDYGYTF.

This clone was counted a few times. Within the sample, other DNA sequences also encode this same CDR3. The chain combines TRBV9 with TRBJ1-5, with D uncertain. CDR3 length: 15 residues. With 0 bases removed from V and 2 bases from J, the gap between germline ends came to 9 bases. Germline V lookup: CDR1 SGDLS, CDR2 YYNGEE. The CDR3 bases are TGTGCCAGCAGCGTAGGGGTCTTGGGCAATCAGCCCCAGCATTTT. This gives the protein CASSVGVLGNQPQHF.